A selection of T cell receptor beta chains follows, all from one sample in a study of T cells expressing NK-cell markers. TCRdb re-called the 5' RACE reads; every CDR3 protein appears as one record, without DNA. The sample includes about 400,000 distinct CDR3 sequences. The specimen was blood T cells: a sorted CD56 or NKG2C T cell subset, CD4+ or CD8+ T cells, or bulk PBMC T cells (not recorded which). These receptors originate from a woman between 45 and 65 years old in good health. CDR3s include the opening cysteine and the closing phenylalanine or tryptophan. Each record gives: V gene, J gene, CDR3 protein.

>TRBV11-2|TRBJ2-3
CASSLDQGVAHGTDTQYF
>TRBV24-1|TRBJ2-1
CATSDSGLAYQFF
>TRBV11-2|TRBJ2-3
CASSPSLATSTDTQYF
>TRBV6-4|TRBJ1-5
CASSAADSSESNQPQHF
>TRBV12-3/TRBV12-4|TRBJ2-1
CASSSAGTRTYNEQFF
>TRBV4-2|TRBJ2-3
CASSQDLGTRHGGTQYF
>TRBV7-4|TRBJ2-7
CASSLRTSSYEQYF
>TRBV4-1|TRBJ2-7
CASSEGQGLPYEQYF
>TRBV11-2|TRBJ2-7
CASSPIGRLAGKSYEQYF
>TRBV11-3|TRBJ2-4
CASSHSSDIQYF
>TRBV10-2|TRBJ2-6
CASGAGANVLTF
>TRBV12-3/TRBV12-4|TRBJ2-3
CASSLWARMTGTQYF
>TRBV7-9|TRBJ2-4
CASSLDWDSLQYF
>TRBV12-3/TRBV12-4|TRBJ1-1
CASSVGEVNTEAFF
>TRBV2|TRBJ2-5
CASSADRGSPETQYF
>TRBV7-9|TRBJ2-3
CASSPSGAGASDTQYF
>TRBV7-8|TRBJ1-1
CASSLRDGLVTEAFF
>TRBV11-3|TRBJ2-1
CASSLGFGASPEQFF
>TRBV24-1|TRBJ2-5
CATSDLSRGQETQYF
>TRBV20-1|TRBJ1-2
CSAQDRGGYGYTF
>TRBV12-3/TRBV12-4|TRBJ2-7
CASSLTGGENYEQYF
>TRBV20-1|TRBJ1-4
CSARPRGAGAWEKLFF
>TRBV5-1|TRBJ2-3
CASSLEPPRDTQYF
>TRBV20-1|TRBJ2-1
CSAPPELGVYNEQFF
>TRBV5-1|TRBJ2-5
CASSLKSPKETQYF
>TRBV4-1|TRBJ2-2
CASSQVASASPGELFF
>TRBV5-1|TRBJ1-1
CASSAGQGAGTEAFF
>TRBV12-3/TRBV12-4|TRBJ2-7
CASSSRRNSYEQYF
>TRBV10-3|TRBJ2-1
CANAGAGPGGPEQFF
>TRBV20-1|TRBJ2-1
CSAAGTGYNEQFF
>TRBV4-1|TRBJ1-1
CASSHRGRGPEAFF
>TRBV7-9|TRBJ2-1
CASSVTRQVDHNEQFF
>TRBV5-4|TRBJ2-1
CASSLDSHDYNEQFF
>TRBV30|TRBJ1-1
CAVRETGGVRGAFF
>TRBV12-3/TRBV12-4|TRBJ1-1
CASSLIVGGRTEAFF
>TRBV7-8|TRBJ1-3
CASRPDRSSGNTIYF
>TRBV12-3/TRBV12-4|TRBJ2-1
CASSLASGRNNEQFF
>TRBV29-1|TRBJ2-2
CSVREFGELFF
>TRBV5-1|TRBJ1-1
CASSISGVTEAFF
>TRBV6-5|TRBJ2-1
CASSRTRENAEQFF
>TRBV5-1|TRBJ2-7
CASSPGEGRVEQYF
>TRBV6-7|TRBJ2-1
CASSYGWGNEQFF
>TRBV12-3/TRBV12-4|TRBJ2-3
CASSPGLAGEGADTQYF
>TRBV5-1|TRBJ1-4
CASSLDSSGQAGEKLFF
>TRBV5-1|TRBJ2-7
CASSLDRYEQYF
>TRBV7-9|TRBJ1-2
CASSGVRTDNYGYTF
>TRBV20-1|TRBJ1-2
CSAIVGQSSNYGYTF
>TRBV10-3|TRBJ2-1
CAINPREGSYNEQFF
>TRBV5-1|TRBJ2-1
CASSLDGVSANEQFF
>TRBV10-2|TRBJ2-5
CASSEPGQGQTQYF
>TRBV12-3/TRBV12-4|TRBJ1-6
CASSLGGTGDPLHF
>TRBV5-1|TRBJ1-1
CASSLSGWGNTEAFF
>TRBV6-5|TRBJ2-7
CASSYSTVHEQYF
>TRBV7-9|TRBJ1-1
CASSLGQYLGTEAFF
>TRBV10-3|TRBJ2-2
CAISEGQSNTGELFF
>TRBV5-1|TRBJ2-1
CASTQGLAGGNEQFF